A single sample gave rise to the 14 T cell receptor beta chains below, sequenced in a study of kidney transplant recipient with SARS-CoV-2 infection. One entry per CDR3 protein, called by TCRdb with MiXCR from the reads. There are under 250,000 distinct CDR3 sequences in the sample; about 28% occur only once, and roughly 7% lies in the top ten. The starting material was a blood sample, obtained at baseline and on roughly day 110 from a kidney transplant recipient. The receptors stem from a young adult male patient who had COVID-19 and was a kidney transplant recipient. Some T cells may be graft donor cells.

The table lists this clonotype with many counts. V gene TRBV12-2 combines with J gene TRBJ1-2. TRBV12-2 is flagged as a pseudogene. This CDR3 region has 17 residues. CDR3 bases: TGTGCAAGTCGCCACGTTCGGACTCCACGAAAGACCTATGGCTACACCTTC. It is translated as CASRHVRTPRKTYGYTF.

This clonotype was counted at least ten times. This rearrangement joins TRBV3-1 to TRBJ2-5; D is ambiguous. The CDR3 covers 17 residues. Germline CDR1 reads LGHDT; CDR2 reads YNNKEL (reference sequence). V was trimmed by 5 bases and J by 5 bases, leaving 24 bases between them. CDR3 sequence reads: CASSVTTPISFSETQYF. The CDR3 DNA is TGTGCCAGCAGCGTTACGACTCCCATTTCTTTCTCTGAGACCCAGTACTTC.

The chain couples TRBV11-2 to TRBJ2-4; 8 nucleotides align to TRBD1. The CDR3 runs 13 residues. V lost 1 base and J lost 13; bases outside the gene matches: 6. Germline V CDR1 and CDR2: SGHAT, FQNNGV. The CDR3: CASSLAGQGAQYF. DNA for the CDR3: TGTGCCAGCAGCTTAGCAGGACAGGGAGCCCAGTACTTC.

At least ten counts were recorded for this clonotype. This chain joins TRBV12-3 or TRBV12-4 and TRBJ1-2; D not certain. CDR3 length equals 17 residues. Trimming took 5 bases from V and 4 from J, leaving 23 bases between them. The CDR3 is CASSTTTSFRKTYGYTF. The DNA of the CDR3 is TGTGCCAGCAGTACGACCACCAGCTTCCGAAAGACCTATGGCTACACCTTC.

In this sample, this clonotype turned up many times. The V gene is TRBV2, the J gene TRBJ2-7; D is possibly TRBD2 (5 bases). The CDR3 spans 14 residues. The V end lost 8 bases, the J end lost 4 bases, and 18 bases lay between the germline ends. Germline V gene lookup returns CDR1 SNHLY and CDR2 FYNNEI. The CDR3 sequence: CASGKGRGNYEQYF. In nucleotides, the CDR3 is TGTGCCAGCGGTAAAGGCCGAGGGAATTACGAGCAGTACTTC.

There are many counts of this clonotype. The J gene is TRBJ1-6, the V gene TRBV4-2, with 7 bases lining up with TRBD1. The CDR3 sequence is 17 residues long. Per the germline V gene, CDR1 is LGHNA and CDR2 is YNFKEQ. The V segment lost 1 base and the J segment 9 bases; nucleotides outside the gene matches: 12. For the CDR3, the DNA is TGTGCCAGCAGCCAAGGACCTAGGGGGCTGGGGGGTTCACCCCTCCACTTT. Its protein product is CASSQGPRGLGGSPLHF.

Concerning this clonotype: A much larger clone is a single base away; this may be a read error. This chain uses TRBV3-1 with TRBJ2-5; TRBD1 might be the D (5 bases). The CDR3 sequence is 12 residues long. CDR1 is LGHDT and CDR2 is YNNKEL in the germline V gene (reference sequence). The CDR3 bases are TGTGCCAGCAGCAGACAGCAAGAGGCCCAGTACTTC. Amino acid sequence: CASSRQQEAQYF.

The rearrangement uses TRBV6-5 and TRBJ2-1, with a tentative D call TRBD2 (7 bases). The CDR3 has 14 residues. The V gene lost 10 bases and the J gene lost 6 bases, with 19 bases spanning the gap. Germline CDR1 is MNHEY and CDR2 is SVGAGI. The DNA for the CDR3 is TGTGCCACCAGGGGCCTAGCGGAAACCAATGAGCAGTTCTTC. This translates into CATRGLAETNEQFF.

This clonotype has ten or more counts. This sequence joins TRBV4-2 and TRBJ2-5; 8 bases agree with TRBD1. This CDR3 comprises 14 residues. With 4 bases clipped from V and 3 bases from J, the junction kept 4 bases outside the gene matches. CDR1 is LGHNA and CDR2 is YNFKEQ in the germline V gene. CDR3 in DNA: TGTGCCAGCAGCCCGACGGACAGGGAAGAGACCCAGTACTTC. Encoded protein: CASSPTDREETQYF.

This clonotype counts as medium-sized. The rearrangement joins TRBV18 to TRBJ1-1; D may be TRBD1 (5 bases). CDR3 length equals 11 residues. The V gene's germline CDR1 is KGHSH and CDR2 LQKENI. Trimming took off 6 bases at V and 7 bases at J, with 9 bases between the two ends. The CDR3 sequence is CASSRGDEAFF. The CDR3 DNA sequence: TGTGCCAGCTCCCGGGGGGATGAAGCTTTCTTT.

About this clonotype: With a much larger clone just one base away, this may be a read error. The genes are TRBV25-1 and TRBJ2-7; 7 bases fit TRBD1. Germline CDR1 MGHDK, CDR2 SYGVNS. There are 12 residues in the CDR3. In DNA, the CDR3 is TGTGCCAGCCGGGACAGATCCTACGAGCGGTACTTC. Translated: CASRDRSYERYF.

Ten or more counts support this clonotype. V and J are TRBV6-8 and TRBJ1-2; D remains unclear. The CDR3 is 17 amino acids. The germline V gene has CDR1 MNHGY and CDR2 SAAAGT. Trimming cost V 5 bases and J 4 bases, with 23 bases left between them. Written as DNA, the CDR3 is TGTGCCAGCAGTACGGCCCTACGCTCTAGAAAGACCTATGGCTACACCTTC. Translated: CASSTALRSRKTYGYTF.

This clonotype appeared many times. The chain joins TRBV12-3 or TRBV12-4 to TRBJ1-2; D is unresolved. The ends were cut back, 5 bases at V and 4 bases at J, with 23 bases in the middle. The CDR3 totals 17 residues. CDR3 loop: CASSTNVTAGKTYGYTF. CDR3 DNA sequence: TGTGCCAGCAGTACTAACGTCACAGCAGGAAAGACCTATGGCTACACCTTC.

This clonotype came up many times. The rearrangement uses TRBV7-9 and TRBJ1-1; D is perhaps TRBD1 (6 bases). The CDR3 length is 14 residues. Germline assignment: CDR1 SEHNR and CDR2 FQNEAQ (reference sequence). V gave up 8 bases and J gave up 1 base, with 14 bases separating them. CDR3 amino acids: CASAGVAGNTEAFF. For the CDR3, the DNA is TGTGCCAGCGCAGGGGTTGCGGGGAACACTGAAGCTTTCTTT.